The rows below give T cell receptor beta chains drawn from one sample of a study of T cells after yellow fever vaccination. MiXCR was run by TCRdb on the 5' RACE reads, yielding one entry per CDR3 protein. Of about 630,000 distinct CDR3 sequences listed, 9% to 15% are singletons. The sequencing used PBMCs, collected on the day of the yellow fever booster vaccination. These receptors all stem from a man aged 25-45 years who received the YFV17D yellow fever vaccine. The CDR3 runs from the conserved cysteine through the conserved F or W. A D gene is named only where the DNA matches it firmly. Size tells how often a clone was seen (once, few, many) or the class of an expanded clone, and some rows leave it out.

abundance,d_gene,j_gene,v_gene,CDR3aa,CDR3nt
NA,NA,TRBJ1-1,TRBV11-2,CASSYVSPEAFF,TGTGCCAGCAGTTACGTGAGTCCTGAAGCTTTCTTT
many,NA,TRBJ2-7,TRBV7-2,CASSLAPSSYEQYF,TGTGCCAGCAGCTTAGCCCCTAGTTCCTACGAGCAGTACTTC
NA,NA,TRBJ1-2,TRBV20-1,CSAITNRVDGYTF,TGCAGTGCTATAACGAACAGGGTCGATGGCTACACCTTC
few,TRBD1,TRBJ1-1,TRBV5-1,CASSIGQGATEAFF,TGCGCCAGCAGCATCGGACAGGGGGCAACTGAAGCTTTCTTT
many,NA,TRBJ2-7,TRBV7-2,CASSWTQGYEQYF,TGTGCCAGCAGCTGGACACAGGGCTACGAGCAGTACTTC
NA,NA,TRBJ2-7,TRBV7-9,CASSLEDGEGSYEQYF,TGTGCCAGCAGCTTAGAGGATGGAGAGGGTTCCTACGAGCAGTACTTC
NA,TRBD1,TRBJ2-2,TRBV4-3,CASSLAEQGSTGELFF,TGCGCCAGCAGCCTCGCAGAACAGGGGAGCACCGGGGAGCTGTTTTTT
NA,NA,TRBJ2-3,TRBV7-3,CATSMTRSTDTQYF,TGTGCCACCAGCATGACTAGGAGCACAGATACGCAGTATTTT
NA,NA,TRBJ1-6,TRBV5-1,CASSLAAENNSPLHF,TGCGCCAGCAGCTTGGCAGCAGAAAATAATTCACCCCTCCACTTT
few,TRBD1,TRBJ1-3,TRBV9,CASSVAPTDRAPGNTIYF,TGTGCCAGCAGCGTAGCCCCTACCGACAGGGCTCCCGGAAACACCATATATTTT
few,TRBD1,TRBJ2-7,TRBV7-7,CASSRQGAHEQYF,TGTGCCAGCAGCCGGCAGGGGGCCCACGAGCAGTACTTC
NA,TRBD2,TRBJ2-2,TRBV12-3/TRBV12-4,CASRRFGGRTTGELFF,TGTGCCAGCAGGCGTTTCGGCGGGAGGACTACCGGGGAGCTGTTTTTT
NA,NA,TRBJ2-3,TRBV7-2,CASSLRGVTDTQYF,TGTGCCAGCAGCCTAAGAGGGGTCACAGATACGCAGTATTTT
few,TRBD2,TRBJ2-1,TRBV30,CAWSVWSSGIPRSSYNEQFF,TGTGCCTGGAGTGTTTGGTCTAGCGGGATACCAAGGAGCTCCTACAATGAGCAGTTCTTC
NA,TRBD2,TRBJ2-3,TRBV25-1,CASGVAGNTDTQYF,TGTGCCAGCGGTGTAGCGGGAAACACAGATACGCAGTATTTT
NA,NA,TRBJ2-1,TRBV6-5,CASSYSRDPYNEQFF,TGTGCCAGCAGTTACAGCAGGGACCCCTACAATGAGCAGTTCTTC
once,NA,TRBJ1-5,TRBV7-9,CASSRDTSGLQPQHF,TGTGCCAGCAGCCGAGACACATCGGGCCTACAGCCCCAGCATTTT
few,NA,TRBJ1-6,TRBV7-6,CASSSRQAGAVTPLHF,TGTGCCAGCAGCTCCAGGCAGGCGGGCGCGGTAACACCCCTCCACTTT
few,NA,TRBJ1-1,TRBV18,CASSPPEGRNTEAFF,TGTGCCAGCTCACCACCGGAAGGGAGGAACACTGAAGCTTTCTTT
few,NA,TRBJ1-1,TRBV12-3/TRBV12-4,CASSAEGLVNTEAFF,TGTGCCAGCAGTGCGGAGGGGTTGGTGAACACTGAAGCTTTCTTT
once,NA,TRBJ2-6,TRBV4-2,CASSQENWGGANVLTF,TGTGCCAGCAGCCAAGAGAACTGGGGTGGGGCCAACGTCCTGACTTTC
few,NA,TRBJ2-1,TRBV10-3,CAISEQATSYNEQFF,TGTGCCATCAGTGAGCAGGCCACCAGCTACAATGAGCAGTTCTTC
NA,NA,TRBJ1-5,TRBV27,CASSFRGDNNQPQHF,TGTGCCAGCAGTTTTAGAGGGGACAACAATCAGCCCCAGCATTTT
NA,TRBD2,TRBJ2-2,TRBV13,CASSLGPRAGVNTGELFF,TGTGCCAGCAGCTTAGGCCCAAGGGCGGGAGTGAACACCGGGGAGCTGTTTTTT
few,TRBD2,TRBJ2-1,TRBV12-3/TRBV12-4,CASSFKGTSGTSNEQFF,TGTGCCAGCAGTTTTAAGGGGACTAGCGGGACGTCCAATGAGCAGTTCTTC
few,NA,TRBJ2-1,TRBV10-3,CAISESQREYHVIF,TGTGCCATCAGTGAGTCGCAACGGGAGTATCACGTGATCTTC
few,NA,TRBJ1-2,TRBV6-2/TRBV6-3,CASKPYRWDGGYTF,TGTGCCAGCAAACCCTACAGATGGGACGGTGGCTACACCTTC
few,NA,TRBJ2-2,TRBV7-9,CASSAPGSRNTGELFF,TGTGCCAGCAGCGCCCCAGGGAGCCGGAACACCGGGGAGCTGTTTTTT
NA,NA,TRBJ2-7,TRBV7-9,CASSHDSEWHEQYF,TGTGCCAGCAGCCACGACAGTGAGTGGCACGAGCAGTACTTC
few,TRBD1,TRBJ1-2,TRBV5-1,CASSLVAGGKGYTF,TGCGCCAGCAGCTTGGTGGCAGGGGGCAAGGGCTACACCTTC
NA,NA,TRBJ2-1,TRBV12-3/TRBV12-4,CASSLRDTRTGEQFF,TGTGCCAGCAGTTTACGGGACACCCGCACGGGTGAGCAGTTCTTC
few,TRBD2,TRBJ2-1,TRBV7-2,CASTELAGGPGEQFF,TGTGCCAGCACCGAACTAGCGGGAGGGCCTGGTGAGCAGTTCTTC
NA,TRBD2,TRBJ2-1,TRBV10-3,CAISESASGSKNEQFF,TGTGCCATCAGTGAGTCCGCTAGCGGGAGTAAAAATGAGCAGTTCTTC
few,NA,TRBJ2-1,TRBV29-1,CSVEDVAIKGQFF,TGCAGCGTTGAAGATGTCGCAATAAAAGGGCAGTTCTTC
few,TRBD1,TRBJ2-2,TRBV20-1,CSALGQGAGELFF,TGCAGTGCGCTGGGACAGGGCGCCGGGGAGCTGTTTTTT
NA,TRBD1,TRBJ2-5,TRBV7-9,CASGPFGDRPQETQYF,TGTGCCAGCGGGCCGTTTGGGGACAGACCACAAGAGACCCAGTACTTC
NA,NA,TRBJ2-2,TRBV12-3/TRBV12-4,CASGARGSSTGELFF,TGTGCCAGCGGGGCCCGGGGAAGTAGCACCGGGGAGCTGTTTTTT
few,TRBD2,TRBJ2-7,TRBV20-1,CSARRAGASGRALSSYEQYF,TGCAGTGCTAGGAGGGCTGGCGCTAGCGGGAGGGCCCTGAGCTCCTACGAGCAGTACTTC
NA,TRBD1,TRBJ2-7,TRBV29-1,CSVLDPGQVNYEQYF,TGCAGCGTTTTAGACCCAGGACAGGTCAACTACGAGCAGTACTTC
many,TRBD2,TRBJ2-2,TRBV6-2/TRBV6-3,CASRPGTSGPRAGELFF,TGTGCCAGCAGACCCGGGACTAGCGGGCCTCGTGCAGGGGAGCTGTTTTTT
few,TRBD2,TRBJ2-1,TRBV20-1,CSARYRLAGNNEQFF,TGCAGTGCTAGATATCGACTAGCCGGGAACAATGAGCAGTTCTTC
few,NA,TRBJ1-2,TRBV5-1,CASGLDRDYTF,TGCGCCAGCGGACTTGACCGCGACTACACCTTC
few,NA,TRBJ1-4,TRBV20-1,CSASVTAREKLFF,TGCAGTGCTAGCGTAACGGCCAGGGAGAAACTGTTTTTT
few,TRBD2,TRBJ2-7,TRBV20-1,CSARDLREGVYEQYF,TGCAGTGCTAGAGATCTGCGGGAGGGTGTCTACGAGCAGTACTTC
NA,TRBD1,TRBJ2-7,TRBV5-1,CASRIVGQGTEQYF,TGCGCCAGCCGGATTGTAGGACAGGGAACCGAGCAGTACTTC
NA,NA,TRBJ2-1,TRBV5-5,CASSLYLGATYNEQFF,TGTGCCAGCAGCTTGTACCTCGGGGCTACCTACAATGAGCAGTTCTTC
NA,NA,TRBJ2-3,TRBV20-1,CSASGRVISGGTDTQYF,TGCAGTGCTAGCGGCAGGGTGATTAGCGGTGGCACAGATACGCAGTATTTT
few,NA,TRBJ2-2,TRBV5-1,CASRGEMTGELFF,TGCGCCAGCAGAGGGGAGATGACCGGGGAGCTGTTTTTT
few,TRBD2,TRBJ2-3,TRBV29-1,CSVASGSGSGADTQYF,TGCAGCGTAGCCTCCGGTAGCGGGAGTGGCGCAGATACGCAGTATTTT
NA,NA,TRBJ2-1,TRBV23-1,CASSQSPGCPYNEQFF,TGCGCCAGCAGTCAATCGCCGGGGTGTCCCTACAATGAGCAGTTCTTC